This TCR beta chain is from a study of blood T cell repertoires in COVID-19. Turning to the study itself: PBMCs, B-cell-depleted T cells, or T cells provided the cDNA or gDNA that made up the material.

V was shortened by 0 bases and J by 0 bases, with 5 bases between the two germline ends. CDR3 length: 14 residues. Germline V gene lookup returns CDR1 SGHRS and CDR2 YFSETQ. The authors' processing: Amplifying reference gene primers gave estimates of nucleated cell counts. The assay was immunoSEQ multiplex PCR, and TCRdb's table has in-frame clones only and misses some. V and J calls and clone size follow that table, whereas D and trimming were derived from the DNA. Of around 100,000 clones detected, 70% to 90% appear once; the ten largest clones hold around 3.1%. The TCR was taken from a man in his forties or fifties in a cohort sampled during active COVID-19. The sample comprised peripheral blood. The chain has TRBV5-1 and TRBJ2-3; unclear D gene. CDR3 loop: CASSLETSTDTQYF. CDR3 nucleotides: TGCGCCAGCAGCTTGGAGACTAGCACAGATACGCAGTATTTT.